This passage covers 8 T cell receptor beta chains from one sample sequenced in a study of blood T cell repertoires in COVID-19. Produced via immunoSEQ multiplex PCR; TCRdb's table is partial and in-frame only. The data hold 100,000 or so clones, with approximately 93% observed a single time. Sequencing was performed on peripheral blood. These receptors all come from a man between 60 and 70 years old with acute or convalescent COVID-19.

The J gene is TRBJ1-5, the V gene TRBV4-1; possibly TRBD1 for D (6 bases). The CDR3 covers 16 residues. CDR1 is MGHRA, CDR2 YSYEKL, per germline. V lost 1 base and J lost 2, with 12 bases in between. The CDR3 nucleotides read TGCGCCAGCAGCCAAGGAACAGGGTCGGGCAATCAGCCCCAGCATTTT. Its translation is CASSQGTGSGNQPQHF.

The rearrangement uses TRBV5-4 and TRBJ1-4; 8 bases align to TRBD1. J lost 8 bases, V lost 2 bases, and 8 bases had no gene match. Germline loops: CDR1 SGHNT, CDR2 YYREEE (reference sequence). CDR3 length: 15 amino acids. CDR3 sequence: CASSLRGTGGEKLFF. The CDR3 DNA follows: TGTGCCAGCAGCTTACGCGGGACAGGTGGAGAAAAACTGTTTTTT.

CDR3 nucleotide sequence: TGCGCCAGCAGCTTGGGACGGGAGGAAAAACTGTTTTTT. This codes for CASSLGREEKLFF. V and J are TRBV5-1 and TRBJ1-4; no clear D gene. In germline, CDR1 is SGHRS, CDR2 YFSETQ. V dropped 0 bases and J dropped 8 bases, with 8 bases sitting between them. The CDR3 has 13 residues. Using reference TRBV5-1 and TRBJ1-4 for the parts outside the CDR3, the full variable domain is KAGVTQTPRYLIKTRGQQVTLSCSPISGHRSVSWYQQTPGQGLQFLFEYFSETQRNKGNFPGRFSGRQFSNSRSEMNVSTLELGDSALYLCASSLGREEKLFFGSGTQLSVL.

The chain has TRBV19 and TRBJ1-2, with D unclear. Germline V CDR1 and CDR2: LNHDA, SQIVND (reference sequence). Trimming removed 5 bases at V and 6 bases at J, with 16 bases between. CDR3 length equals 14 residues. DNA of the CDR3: TGTGCCAGTAGTCTGGGCACCCTAATGGATGGCTACACCTTC. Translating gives CASSLGTLMDGYTF.

DNA of the CDR3: TGTGCCAGCAGTGACACCCCATTAGCGGGAGGCTACAATGAGCAGTTCTTC. Amino acid sequence: CASSDTPLAGGYNEQFF. The J gene is TRBJ2-1, the V gene TRBV6-4; TRBD2 aligns across 10 bases. CDR1 MRHNA and CDR2 SNTAGT come from the germline V gene. Germline trimming cut 2 bases from V and 3 bases from J; bases unmatched to any gene: 7. This CDR3 is 17 amino acids long.

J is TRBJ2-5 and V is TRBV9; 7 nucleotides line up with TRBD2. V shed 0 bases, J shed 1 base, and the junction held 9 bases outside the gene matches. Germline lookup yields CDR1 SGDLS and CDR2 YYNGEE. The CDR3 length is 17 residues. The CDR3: CASSVAFLAEGQETQYF. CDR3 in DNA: TGTGCCAGCAGCGTAGCTTTCCTAGCGGAGGGCCAAGAGACCCAGTACTTC.

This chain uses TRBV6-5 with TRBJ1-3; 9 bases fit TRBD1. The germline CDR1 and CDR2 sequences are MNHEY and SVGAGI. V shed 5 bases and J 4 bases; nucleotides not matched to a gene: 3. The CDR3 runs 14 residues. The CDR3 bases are TGTGCCAGCAGTCCCGGGACAGGGGGAAACACCATATATTTT. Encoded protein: CASSPGTGGNTIYF.

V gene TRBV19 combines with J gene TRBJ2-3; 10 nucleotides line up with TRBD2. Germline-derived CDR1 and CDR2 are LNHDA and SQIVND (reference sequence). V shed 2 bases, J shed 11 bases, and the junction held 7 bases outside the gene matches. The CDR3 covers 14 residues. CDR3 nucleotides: TGTGCCAGTAGTATAATGTCCCTAGCGGGAGAGCAGTATTTT. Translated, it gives CASSIMSLAGEQYF.